This TCR beta chain was captured in a study of blood T cell repertoires in COVID-19. As for the study in general: T cells, B-cell-depleted T cells, or PBMCs provided the cDNA or gDNA that served as material.

Method: immunoSEQ multiplex PCR; TCRdb's copy keeps in-frame clones and lacks some. The sample holds under 150,000 clones, around four fifths seen once. Between the trimmed V and J ends, which lost 6 bases and 0 bases, there was a span of 15 bases. The CDR3 runs to 16 residues. The germline V gene has CDR1 SGDLS and CDR2 YYNGEE. Participants, roughly 18 to 90 years old, spanned under 30 US areas. Researchers sorted participants into cohorts using their self-reported clinical history. Specimen: PBMCs or T cells enriched from blood (not recorded which). This TCR was recovered from a middle-aged woman who had recovered from COVID-19. The rearrangement joins TRBV9 to TRBJ2-2, with D perhaps matching TRBD2 (7 bases). This CDR3 reads CASTREDSANTGELFF. DNA for the CDR3: TGTGCCAGCACCCGGGAGGACAGCGCGAACACCGGGGAGCTGTTTTTT.